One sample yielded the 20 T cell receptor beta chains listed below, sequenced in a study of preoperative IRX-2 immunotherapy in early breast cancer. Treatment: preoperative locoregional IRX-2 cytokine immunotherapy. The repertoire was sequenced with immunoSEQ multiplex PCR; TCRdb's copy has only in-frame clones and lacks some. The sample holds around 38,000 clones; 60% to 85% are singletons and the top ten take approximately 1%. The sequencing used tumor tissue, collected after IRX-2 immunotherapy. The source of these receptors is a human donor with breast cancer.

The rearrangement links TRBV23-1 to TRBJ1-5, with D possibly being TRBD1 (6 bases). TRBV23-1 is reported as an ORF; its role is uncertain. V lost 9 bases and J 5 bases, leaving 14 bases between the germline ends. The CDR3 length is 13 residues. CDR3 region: CASPVQGDQPQHF. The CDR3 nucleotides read TGCGCCAGTCCCGTACAGGGAGATCAGCCCCAGCATTTT.

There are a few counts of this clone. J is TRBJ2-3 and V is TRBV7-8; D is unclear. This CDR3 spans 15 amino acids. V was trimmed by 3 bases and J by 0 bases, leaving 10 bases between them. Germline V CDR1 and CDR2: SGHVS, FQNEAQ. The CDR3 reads CASSLYDYSTDTQYF. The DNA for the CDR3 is TGTGCCAGCAGCTTGTACGATTACAGCACAGATACGCAGTATTTT.

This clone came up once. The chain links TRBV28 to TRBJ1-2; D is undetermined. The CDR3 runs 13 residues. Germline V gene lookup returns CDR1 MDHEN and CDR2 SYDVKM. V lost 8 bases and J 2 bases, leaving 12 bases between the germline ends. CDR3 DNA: TGTGCCAGCGAAACGGCGCTAAACTATGGCTACACCTTC. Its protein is CASETALNYGYTF.

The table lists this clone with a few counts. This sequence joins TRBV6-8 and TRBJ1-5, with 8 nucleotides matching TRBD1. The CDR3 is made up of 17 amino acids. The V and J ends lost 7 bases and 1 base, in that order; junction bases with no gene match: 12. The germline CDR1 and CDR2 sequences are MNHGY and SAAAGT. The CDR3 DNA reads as TGTGCCAGCACCGGTCGGGCAGGGGGCCGGAGCAATCAGCCCCAGCATTTT. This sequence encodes CASTGRAGGRSNQPQHF.

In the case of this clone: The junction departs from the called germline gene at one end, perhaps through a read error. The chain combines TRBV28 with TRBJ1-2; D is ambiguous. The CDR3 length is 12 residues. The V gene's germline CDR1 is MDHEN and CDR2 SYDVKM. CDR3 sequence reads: CAVSRGNYGYTF. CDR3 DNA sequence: TGTGCCGTATCTCGGGGTAACTATGGCTACACCTTT.

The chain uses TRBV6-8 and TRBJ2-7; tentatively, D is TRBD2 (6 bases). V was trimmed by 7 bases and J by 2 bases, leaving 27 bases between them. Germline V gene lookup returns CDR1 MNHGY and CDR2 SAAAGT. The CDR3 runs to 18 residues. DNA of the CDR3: TGTGCCAGCACCAAAACGGGCAGAGAGCGGGTTCATACCTACGAGCAGTACTTC. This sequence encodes CASTKTGRERVHTYEQYF.

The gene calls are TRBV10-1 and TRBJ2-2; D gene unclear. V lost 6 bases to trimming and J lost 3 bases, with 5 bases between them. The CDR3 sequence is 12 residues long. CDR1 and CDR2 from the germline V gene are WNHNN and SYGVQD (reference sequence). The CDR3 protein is CASSTYTGELFF. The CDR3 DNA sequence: TGCGCCAGCAGCACCTACACCGGGGAGCTGTTTTTT.

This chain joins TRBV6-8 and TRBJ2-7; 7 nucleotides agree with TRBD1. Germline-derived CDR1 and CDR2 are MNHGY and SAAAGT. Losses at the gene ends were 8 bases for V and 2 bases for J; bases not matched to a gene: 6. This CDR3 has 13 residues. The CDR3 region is CASRDSETYEQYF. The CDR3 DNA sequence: TGTGCCAGCCGGGACAGTGAGACCTACGAGCAGTACTTC.

The CDR3: CASSFYGTEGLVRDEQFF. CDR3 coding DNA: TGCGCCAGCAGCTTTTACGGGACAGAAGGACTAGTTAGGGATGAGCAGTTCTTC. V usage is TRBV5-1 and J usage is TRBJ2-1, with D perhaps matching TRBD1 or TRBD2 (7 bases each). V dropped 2 bases and J dropped 8 bases, with 26 bases sitting between them. Per the germline V gene, CDR1 is SGHRS and CDR2 is YFSETQ. CDR3 length equals 18 residues.

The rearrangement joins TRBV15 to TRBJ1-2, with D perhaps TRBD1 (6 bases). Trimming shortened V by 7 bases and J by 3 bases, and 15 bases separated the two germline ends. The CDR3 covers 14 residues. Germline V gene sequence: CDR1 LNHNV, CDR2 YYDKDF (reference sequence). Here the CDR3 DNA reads TGTGCCACCAAACCCAGTGGGGGCTACTATGGCTACACCTTC. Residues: CATKPSGGYYGYTF.

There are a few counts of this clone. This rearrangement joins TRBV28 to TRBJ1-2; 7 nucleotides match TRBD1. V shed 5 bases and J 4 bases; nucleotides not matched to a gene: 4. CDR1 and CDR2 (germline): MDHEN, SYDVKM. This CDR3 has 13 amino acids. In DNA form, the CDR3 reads TGTGCCAGCAGTCCAGACAGGGTCTATGGCTACACCTTC. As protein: CASSPDRVYGYTF.

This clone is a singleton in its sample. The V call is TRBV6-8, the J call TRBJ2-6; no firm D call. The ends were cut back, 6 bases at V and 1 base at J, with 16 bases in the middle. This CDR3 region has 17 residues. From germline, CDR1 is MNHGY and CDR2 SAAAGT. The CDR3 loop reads CASRVGIPGSGANVLTF. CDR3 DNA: TGTGCCAGCAGAGTGGGGATACCTGGATCTGGGGCCAACGTCCTGACTTTC.

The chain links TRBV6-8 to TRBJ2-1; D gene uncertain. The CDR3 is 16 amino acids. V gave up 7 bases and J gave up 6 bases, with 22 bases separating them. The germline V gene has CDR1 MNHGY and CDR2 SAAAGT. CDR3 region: CASKRLDPTNPNEQFF. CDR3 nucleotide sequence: TGTGCCAGCAAGAGACTGGACCCTACGAACCCCAATGAGCAGTTCTTC.

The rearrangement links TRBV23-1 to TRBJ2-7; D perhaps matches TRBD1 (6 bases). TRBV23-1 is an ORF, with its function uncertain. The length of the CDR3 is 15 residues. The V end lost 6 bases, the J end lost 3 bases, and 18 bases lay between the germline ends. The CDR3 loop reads CASSFQADRYYEQYF. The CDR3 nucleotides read TGCGCCAGCAGCTTCCAGGCGGACAGATACTACGAGCAGTACTTC.

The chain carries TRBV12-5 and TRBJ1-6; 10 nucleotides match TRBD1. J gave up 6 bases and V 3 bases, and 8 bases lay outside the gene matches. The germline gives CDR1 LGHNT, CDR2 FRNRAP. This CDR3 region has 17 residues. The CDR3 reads CASGLPSGQGVNSPLHF. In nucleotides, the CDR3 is TGTGCTAGTGGTTTACCATCCGGACAGGGGGTTAATTCACCCCTCCACTTT.

The CDR3 DNA reads as TGTGCCAGCAGCTTTCTCTCTTCGGGTATGTACAATGAGCAGTTCTTC. This gives the protein CASSFLSSGMYNEQFF. The J gene is TRBJ2-1, the V gene TRBV11-3, with D unresolved. The germline V gene encodes CDR1 SGHNT and CDR2 YENEEA. CDR3 length equals 16 residues. V gave up 3 bases and J gave up 4 bases, with 16 bases separating them.

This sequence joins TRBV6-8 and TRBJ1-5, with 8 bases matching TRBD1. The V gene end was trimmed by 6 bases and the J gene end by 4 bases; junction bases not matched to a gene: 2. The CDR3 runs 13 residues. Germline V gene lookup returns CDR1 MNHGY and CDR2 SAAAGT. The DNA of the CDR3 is TGTGCCAGCAGCCAGGGGGCAAATCAGCCCCAGCATTTT. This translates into CASSQGANQPQHF.

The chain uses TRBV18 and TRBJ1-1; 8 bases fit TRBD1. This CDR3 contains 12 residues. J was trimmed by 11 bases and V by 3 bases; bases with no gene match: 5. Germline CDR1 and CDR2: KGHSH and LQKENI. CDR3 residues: CASSPRGLDAFF. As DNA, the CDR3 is TGTGCCAGCTCACCCAGGGGGCTCGACGCTTTCTTT.

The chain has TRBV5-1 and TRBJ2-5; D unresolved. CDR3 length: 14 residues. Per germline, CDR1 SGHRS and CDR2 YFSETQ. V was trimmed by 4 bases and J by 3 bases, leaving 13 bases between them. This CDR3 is CASSPGGSKETQYF. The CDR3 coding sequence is TGCGCCAGCAGCCCGGGCGGATCGAAAGAGACCCAGTACTTC.

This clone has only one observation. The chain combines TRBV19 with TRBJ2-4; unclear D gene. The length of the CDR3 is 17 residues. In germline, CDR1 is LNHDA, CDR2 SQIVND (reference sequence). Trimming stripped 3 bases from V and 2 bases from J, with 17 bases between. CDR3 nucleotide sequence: TGTGCCAGTAGTATGCTCACGATGGGTAGGACCAAAAACATTCAGTACTTC. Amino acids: CASSMLTMGRTKNIQYF.